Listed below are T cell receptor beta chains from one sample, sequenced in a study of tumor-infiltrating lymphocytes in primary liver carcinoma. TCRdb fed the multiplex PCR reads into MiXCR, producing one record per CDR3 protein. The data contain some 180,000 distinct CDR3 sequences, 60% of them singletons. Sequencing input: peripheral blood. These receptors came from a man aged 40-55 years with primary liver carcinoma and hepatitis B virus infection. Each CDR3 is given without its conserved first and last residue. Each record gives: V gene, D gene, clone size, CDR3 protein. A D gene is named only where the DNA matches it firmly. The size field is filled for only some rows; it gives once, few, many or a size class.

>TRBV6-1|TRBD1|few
ASGQGPETQY
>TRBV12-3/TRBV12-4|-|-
ASSRGLDEQY
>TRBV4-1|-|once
ASSPGERGQETQY
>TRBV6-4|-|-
ASSPQGGGTEVF
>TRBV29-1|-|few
SVKGGTGELF
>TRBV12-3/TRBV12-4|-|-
ASSARTARLTDTQY
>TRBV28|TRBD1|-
ASSQGAEGNTEAF
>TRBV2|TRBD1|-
ASRGTGDETQY
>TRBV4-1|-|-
ASSQDVSGNTIY
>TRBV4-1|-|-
ASSQTPSSSGANVLT
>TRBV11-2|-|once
ASSRRGNTGSCF
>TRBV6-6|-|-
AGRVGGAQETQY
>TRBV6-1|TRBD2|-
GSNPGTTNTGELF
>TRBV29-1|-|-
SVLASPVEQY
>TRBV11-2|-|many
ASSTPRGPQETQY
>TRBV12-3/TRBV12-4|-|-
ASSLGQYEGNQPQH
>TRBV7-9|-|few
ASSLDSAAEQY
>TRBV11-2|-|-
LSSVDPNTEAF
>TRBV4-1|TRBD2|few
ASSHPTGLAGGPSGELF
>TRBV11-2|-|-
ASSLTSTVATEAF
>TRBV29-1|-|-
SVPPTWVGTDMQY
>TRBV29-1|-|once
SVLVPAKDIQY
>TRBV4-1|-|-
TSSQDVGAMQPQH
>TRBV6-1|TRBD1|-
ASSDGLGTAPNTEAF
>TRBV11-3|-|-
ASGMFGLGPDEQF
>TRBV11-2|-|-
ANSTPTGTLLNKQF
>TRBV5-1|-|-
ASSLASGAGILLGGTSCNEQF
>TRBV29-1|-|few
SVGTGPTAETQY
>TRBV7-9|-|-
ASSLLGLGVVD
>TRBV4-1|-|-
ASSHTTRGEVETQY
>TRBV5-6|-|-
ASSQQWVTRYQF
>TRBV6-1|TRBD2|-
ASRLDAGVSYEQY
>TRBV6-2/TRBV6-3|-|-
ASSSAALGYGYT
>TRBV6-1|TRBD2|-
ATGLAGANGELF
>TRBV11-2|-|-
ASSPDGLYEQY
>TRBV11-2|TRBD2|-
SSSSSGRGNEQF
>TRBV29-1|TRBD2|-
SVAVLAGNQETQY
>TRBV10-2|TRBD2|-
ASSLAGTTYEQY
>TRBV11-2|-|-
ARSLAAHLKETQY
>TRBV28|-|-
ASSFPGKQY
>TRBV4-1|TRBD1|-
ASGYTRGQQNTEAL
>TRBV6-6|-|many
ASSRQYEQY
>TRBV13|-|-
ASSLGGLGLTKNIQY
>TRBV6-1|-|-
ASGVYEQY
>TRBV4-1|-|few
ASSQVARSNQPQH
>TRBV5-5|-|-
ASSLTLAEETQY
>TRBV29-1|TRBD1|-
SWAGDRGLAYTQY
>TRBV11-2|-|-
ASSLGDLSLH
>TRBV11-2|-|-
ASSSTHDNYGYT
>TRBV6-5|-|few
ASRSTQTDTQY
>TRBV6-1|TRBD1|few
ASRSGTGKTEAF
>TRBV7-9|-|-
ASSSRLAQETQY
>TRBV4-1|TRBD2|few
ASSQGSSGRVRDTQY
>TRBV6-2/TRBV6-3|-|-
ASRPSLLEDTQY
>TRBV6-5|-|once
ASSSSGNTEAF
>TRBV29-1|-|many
SVSDTVYREAF
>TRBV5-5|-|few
ASNGAPLTDTQY
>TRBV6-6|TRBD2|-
ASGRWGEGGNEQF
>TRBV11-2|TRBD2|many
ASSVSGEFYEQY
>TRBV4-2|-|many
ASSQELGGTEAF